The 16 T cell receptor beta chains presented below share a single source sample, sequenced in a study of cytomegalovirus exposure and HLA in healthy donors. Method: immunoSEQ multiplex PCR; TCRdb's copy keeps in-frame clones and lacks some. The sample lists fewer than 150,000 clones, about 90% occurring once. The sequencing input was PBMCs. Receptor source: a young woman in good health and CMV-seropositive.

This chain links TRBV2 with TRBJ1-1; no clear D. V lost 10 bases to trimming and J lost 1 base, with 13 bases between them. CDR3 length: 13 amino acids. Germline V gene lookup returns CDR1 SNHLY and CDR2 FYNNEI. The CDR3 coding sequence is TGTGCCACTACCTTCGTCGAGAACACTGAAGCTTTCTTT. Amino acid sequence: CATTFVENTEAFF.

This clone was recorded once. CDR3 DNA: TGTGCCAGCAGCCCGATCCAATCCCGGACTAGCGGTGAGCAGTACTTC. Translated, it gives CASSPIQSRTSGEQYF. The genes are TRBV7-2 and TRBJ2-7, with 10 bases lining up with TRBD2. Germline V lookup: CDR1 SGHTA, CDR2 FQGNSA. Trimming cost V 5 bases and J 7 bases; bases outside gene matches: 14. The CDR3 length is 16 residues.

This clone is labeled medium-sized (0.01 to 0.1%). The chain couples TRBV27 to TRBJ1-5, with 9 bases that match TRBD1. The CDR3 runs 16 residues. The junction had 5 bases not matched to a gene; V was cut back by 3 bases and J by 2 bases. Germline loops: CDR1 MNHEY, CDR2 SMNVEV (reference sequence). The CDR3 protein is CASSFTGQGRNQPQHF. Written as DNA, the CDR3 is TGTGCCAGCAGTTTCACCGGACAGGGGCGCAATCAGCCCCAGCATTTT.

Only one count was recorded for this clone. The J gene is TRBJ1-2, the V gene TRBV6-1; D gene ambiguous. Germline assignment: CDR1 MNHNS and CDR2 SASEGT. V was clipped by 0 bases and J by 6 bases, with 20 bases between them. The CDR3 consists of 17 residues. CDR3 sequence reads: CASSEALGSLRRNGYTF. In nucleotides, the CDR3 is TGTGCCAGCAGTGAAGCGCTCGGGTCCCTAAGGCGCAATGGCTACACCTTC.

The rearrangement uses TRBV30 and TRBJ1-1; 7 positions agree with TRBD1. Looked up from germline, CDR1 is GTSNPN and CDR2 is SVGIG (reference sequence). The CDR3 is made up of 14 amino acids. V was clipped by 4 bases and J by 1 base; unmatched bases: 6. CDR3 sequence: CAWKSGQQNTEAFF. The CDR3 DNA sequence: TGTGCCTGGAAATCGGGACAGCAGAACACTGAAGCTTTCTTT.

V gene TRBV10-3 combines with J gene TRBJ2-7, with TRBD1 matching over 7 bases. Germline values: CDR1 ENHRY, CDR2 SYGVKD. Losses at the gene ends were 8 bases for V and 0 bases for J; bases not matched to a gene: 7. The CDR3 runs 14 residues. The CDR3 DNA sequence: TGTGCCATCGGAAAGACAGGGAGCTCCTACGAGCAGTACTTC. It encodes CAIGKTGSSYEQYF.

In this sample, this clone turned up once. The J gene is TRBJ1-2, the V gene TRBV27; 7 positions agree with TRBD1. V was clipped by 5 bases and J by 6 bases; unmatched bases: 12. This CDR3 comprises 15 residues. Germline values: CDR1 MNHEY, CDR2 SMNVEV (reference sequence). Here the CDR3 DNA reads TGTGCCAGCAGTCAAGATGGGACAGACTTCCATGGCTACACCTTC. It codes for CASSQDGTDFHGYTF.

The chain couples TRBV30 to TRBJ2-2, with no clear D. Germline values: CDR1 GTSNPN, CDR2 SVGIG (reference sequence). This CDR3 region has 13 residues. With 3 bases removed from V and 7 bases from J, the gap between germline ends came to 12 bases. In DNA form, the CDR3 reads TGTGCCTGGAGCGGGTCTTTCAACGGGGAGCTGTTTTTT. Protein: CAWSGSFNGELFF. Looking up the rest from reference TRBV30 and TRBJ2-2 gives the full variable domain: SQTIHQWPATLVQPVGSPLSLECTVEGTSNPNLYWYRQAAGRGLQLLFYSVGIGQISSEVPQNLSASRPQDRQFILSSKKLLLSDSGFYLCAWSGSFNGELFFGEGSRLTVL.

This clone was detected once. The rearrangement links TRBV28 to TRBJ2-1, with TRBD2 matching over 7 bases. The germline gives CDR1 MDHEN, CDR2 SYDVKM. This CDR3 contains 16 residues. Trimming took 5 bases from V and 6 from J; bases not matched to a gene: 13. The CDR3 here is CASSPLTSFVVNEQFF. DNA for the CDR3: TGTGCCAGCAGTCCCCTGACTAGCTTCGTCGTCAATGAGCAGTTCTTC.

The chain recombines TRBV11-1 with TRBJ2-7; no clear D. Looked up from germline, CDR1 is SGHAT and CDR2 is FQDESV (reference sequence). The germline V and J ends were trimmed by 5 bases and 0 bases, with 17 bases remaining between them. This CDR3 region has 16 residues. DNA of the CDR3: TGTGCCAGCAGCCCCCGAGGCGTCCGAGACTCCTACGAGCAGTACTTC. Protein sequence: CASSPRGVRDSYEQYF. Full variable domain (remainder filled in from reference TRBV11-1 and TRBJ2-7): EAEVAQSPRYKITEKSQAVAFWCDPISGHATLYWYRQILGQGPELLVQFQDESVVDDSQLPKDRFSAERLKGVDSTLKIQPAELGDSAMYLCASSPRGVRDSYEQYFGPGTRLTVT.

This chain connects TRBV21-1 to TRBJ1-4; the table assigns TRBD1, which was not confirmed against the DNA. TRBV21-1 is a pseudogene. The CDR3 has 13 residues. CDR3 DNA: TGTGCCAGCAGCATGGGACAGGGAGAAAAACTGTTTTTT. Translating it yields CASSMGQGEKLFF.

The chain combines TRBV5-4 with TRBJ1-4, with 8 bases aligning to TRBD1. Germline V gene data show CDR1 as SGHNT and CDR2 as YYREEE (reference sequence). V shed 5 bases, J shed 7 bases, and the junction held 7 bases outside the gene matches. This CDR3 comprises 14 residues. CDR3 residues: CASRQQGGGEKLFF. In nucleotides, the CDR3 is TGTGCCAGCAGACAACAGGGGGGCGGTGAAAAACTGTTTTTT. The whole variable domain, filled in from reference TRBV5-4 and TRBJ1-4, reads ETGVTQSPTHLIKTRGQQVTLRCSSQSGHNTVSWYQQALGQGPQFIFQYYREEENGRGNFPPRFSGLQFPNYSSELNVNALELDDSALYLCASRQQGGGEKLFFGSGTQLSVL.

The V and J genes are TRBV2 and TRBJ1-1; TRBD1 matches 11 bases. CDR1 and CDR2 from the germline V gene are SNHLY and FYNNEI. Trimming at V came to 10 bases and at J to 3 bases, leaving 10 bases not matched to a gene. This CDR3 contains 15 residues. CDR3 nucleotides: TGTGCCACCATAACCGGGACAGGGGGATACACTGAAGCTTTCTTT. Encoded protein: CATITGTGGYTEAFF.

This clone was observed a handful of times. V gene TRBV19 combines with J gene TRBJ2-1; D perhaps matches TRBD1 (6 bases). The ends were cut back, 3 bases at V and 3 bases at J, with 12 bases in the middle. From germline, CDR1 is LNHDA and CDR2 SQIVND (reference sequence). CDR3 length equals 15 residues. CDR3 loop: CASSIQGKLYNEQFF. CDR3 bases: TGTGCCAGTAGTATCCAGGGGAAGCTCTACAATGAGCAGTTCTTC.

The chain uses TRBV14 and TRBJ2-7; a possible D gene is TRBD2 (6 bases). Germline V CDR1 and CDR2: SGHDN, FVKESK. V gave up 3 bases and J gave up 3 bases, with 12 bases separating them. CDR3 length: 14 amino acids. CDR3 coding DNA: TGTGCCAGCAGCCAGGGCGCCGGGGGCTACGAGCAGTACTTC. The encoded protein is CASSQGAGGYEQYF.

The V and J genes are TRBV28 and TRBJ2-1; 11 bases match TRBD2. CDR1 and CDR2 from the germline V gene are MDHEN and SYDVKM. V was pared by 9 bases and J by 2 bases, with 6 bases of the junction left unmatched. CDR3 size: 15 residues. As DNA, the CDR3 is TGTGCCAGTACAGGACTAGCGGGCCCCTACAATGAGCAGTTCTTC. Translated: CASTGLAGPYNEQFF. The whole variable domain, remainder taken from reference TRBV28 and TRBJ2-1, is DVKVTQSSRYLVKRTGEKVFLECVQDMDHENMFWYRQDPGLGLRLIYFSYDVKMKEKGDIPEGYSVSREKKERFSLILESASTNQTSMYLCASTGLAGPYNEQFFGPGTRLTVL.